One and the same sample provided the 14 T cell receptor beta chains below, sequenced in a study of cytotoxic CD8 clonotypes in ibrutinib-treated CLL. Clones were sequenced by immunoSEQ multiplex PCR, and TCRdb holds only the in-frame ones, with some missing. The sample has a few hundred thousand clones; about 80% are singletons. Here the sequenced sample was PBMCs, taken before ibrutinib treatment. The receptor source for this set is a human donor with chronic lymphocytic leukemia.

This clone was recorded a few times. The chain joins TRBV7-6 to TRBJ2-7; TRBD1 matches 9 bases. V shed 1 base, J shed 2 bases, and the junction held 0 bases outside the gene matches. Germline assignment: CDR1 SGHVS and CDR2 FNYEAQ. The CDR3 loop spans 14 amino acids. Here the CDR3 DNA reads TGTGCCAGCAGCTTAGGACAGGGGGCCTACGAGCAGTACTTC. Translation gives CASSLGQGAYEQYF.

V usage is TRBV19 and J usage is TRBJ2-1, with 7 bases aligning to TRBD1. CDR1 and CDR2 from the germline V gene are LNHDA and SQIVND (reference sequence). V dropped 3 bases and J dropped 5; count of bases not matched to a gene: 1. This CDR3 spans 13 amino acids. The CDR3 sequence is CASSMGQNNEQFF. The DNA for the CDR3 is TGTGCCAGTAGTATGGGACAGAACAATGAGCAGTTCTTC.

The chain is built from TRBV5-6 and TRBJ1-1; D unresolved. The V and J ends lost 0 bases and 11 bases respectively, with 17 bases between them. This CDR3 has 14 amino acids. Germline loops: CDR1 SGHDT, CDR2 YYEEEE. DNA for the CDR3: TGTGCCAGCAGCTTGGGTCGAAGCCGACTCGAGGCTTTCTTT. Translation: CASSLGRSRLEAFF.

This chain uses TRBV5-4 with TRBJ1-2, with D possibly matching TRBD1 (6 bases). Trimming shortened V by 4 bases and J by 8 bases, and 18 bases separated the two germline ends. Germline V CDR1 and CDR2: SGHNT, YYREEE (reference sequence). The CDR3 totals 14 residues. CDR3 loop: CASSTLPGQGGYTF. CDR3 DNA sequence: TGTGCCAGCAGCACCCTCCCGGGACAAGGGGGCTACACCTTC.

The V gene is TRBV28, the J gene TRBJ2-5; D possibly corresponds to TRBD2 (6 bases). Germline CDR1 and CDR2: MDHEN and SYDVKM. The CDR3 length is 14 residues. The V end lost 2 bases, the J end lost 0 bases, and 7 bases lay between the germline ends. The CDR3 region is CASSLAGNQETQYF. CDR3 DNA: TGTGCCAGCAGTTTAGCGGGGAACCAAGAGACCCAGTACTTC. Combining the CDR3 with reference TRBV28 and TRBJ2-5 gives the whole variable domain DVKVTQSSRYLVKRTGEKVFLECVQDMDHENMFWYRQDPGLGLRLIYFSYDVKMKEKGDIPEGYSVSREKKERFSLILESASTNQTSMYLCASSLAGNQETQYFGPGTRLLVL.

The genes are TRBV29-1 and TRBJ1-2; D ambiguous. The CDR3 extends over 13 amino acids. Per the germline V gene, CDR1 is SQVTM and CDR2 is ANQGSEA. The germline V and J ends were trimmed by 2 bases and 4 bases, with 11 bases remaining between them. CDR3 protein: CSVENRNSYGYTF. The DNA of the CDR3 is TGCAGCGTTGAAAACCGGAACTCCTATGGCTACACCTTC.

The chain is built from TRBV7-2 and TRBJ1-1; D is ambiguous. The V end was cut by 5 bases, the J end by 6 bases, with 7 bases between. Germline V CDR1 and CDR2: SGHTA, FQGNSA. This CDR3 has 11 amino acids. CDR3 coding DNA: TGTGCCAGCAGCCTCGCTGCTGAAGCTTTCTTT. Residues: CASSLAAEAFF.

This chain links TRBV6-5 with TRBJ1-3, with 7 bases lining up with TRBD1. The CDR3 loop spans 15 amino acids. The germline V gene has CDR1 MNHEY and CDR2 SVGAGI. V was pared by 4 bases and J by 1 base, with 4 bases of the junction left unmatched. CDR3 sequence (DNA): TGTGCCAGCAGTTCAGGGGGAGGGTCTGGAAACACCATATATTTT. It encodes CASSSGGGSGNTIYF.

The chain links TRBV7-2 to TRBJ1-2, with a possible D match to TRBD1 (6 bases). The germline CDR1 and CDR2 sequences are SGHTA and FQGNSA. V lost 5 bases, J lost 0 bases, and 13 bases lay in between. This CDR3 has 15 amino acids. CDR3 nucleotides: TGTGCCAGCAGCCCACGGACAGAGCCTAACTATGGCTACACCTTC. This encodes CASSPRTEPNYGYTF.

The chain recombines TRBV4-3 with TRBJ1-4; D is unclear. V gave up 3 bases and J gave up 3 bases, with 8 bases separating them. In germline, CDR1 is LGHNA, CDR2 YSLEER. The CDR3 has 14 residues. CDR3 sequence: CASSQGSPNEKLFF. CDR3 bases: TGCGCCAGCAGCCAGGGGAGCCCTAATGAAAAACTGTTTTTT.

V gene TRBV6-5 combines with J gene TRBJ2-3; 9 bases match TRBD2. CDR3 length equals 14 residues. The junction had 7 bases not matched to a gene; V was cut back by 8 bases and J by 4 bases. In germline, CDR1 is MNHEY, CDR2 SVGAGI. Here the CDR3 reads CASSNVAGADTQYF. The CDR3 coding sequence is TGTGCCAGCTCCAACGTAGCGGGAGCAGATACGCAGTATTTT.

The rearrangement uses TRBV4-2 and TRBJ1-5; TRBD1 matches at 7 bases. This CDR3 is 17 amino acids long. The V and J ends lost 4 bases and 0 bases, in that order; junction bases with no gene match: 9. Germline CDR1 is LGHNA and CDR2 is YNFKEQ. Written as DNA, the CDR3 is TGTGCCAGCAGCCCGGGGACAGCGGAAGATAGCAATCAGCCCCAGCATTTT. Amino acids: CASSPGTAEDSNQPQHF.

J is TRBJ2-1 and V is TRBV11-2, with no clear D. The germline V gene encodes CDR1 SGHAT and CDR2 FQNNGV. The CDR3 is 14 amino acids. Trimming removed 0 bases from V and 0 bases from J, with 3 bases in between. Here the CDR3 DNA reads TGTGCCAGCAGCTTAGAAAACTCCTACAATGAGCAGTTCTTC. The encoded protein is CASSLENSYNEQFF.

This chain connects TRBV2 to TRBJ1-5; 8 bases map to TRBD1. Germline CDR1 SNHLY, CDR2 FYNNEI. This CDR3 has 13 residues. With 6 bases clipped from V and 7 bases from J, the junction kept 5 bases outside the gene matches. CDR3 protein: CASRLTGDQPQHF. The CDR3 coding sequence is TGTGCCAGCAGATTGACAGGGGACCAGCCCCAGCATTTT.